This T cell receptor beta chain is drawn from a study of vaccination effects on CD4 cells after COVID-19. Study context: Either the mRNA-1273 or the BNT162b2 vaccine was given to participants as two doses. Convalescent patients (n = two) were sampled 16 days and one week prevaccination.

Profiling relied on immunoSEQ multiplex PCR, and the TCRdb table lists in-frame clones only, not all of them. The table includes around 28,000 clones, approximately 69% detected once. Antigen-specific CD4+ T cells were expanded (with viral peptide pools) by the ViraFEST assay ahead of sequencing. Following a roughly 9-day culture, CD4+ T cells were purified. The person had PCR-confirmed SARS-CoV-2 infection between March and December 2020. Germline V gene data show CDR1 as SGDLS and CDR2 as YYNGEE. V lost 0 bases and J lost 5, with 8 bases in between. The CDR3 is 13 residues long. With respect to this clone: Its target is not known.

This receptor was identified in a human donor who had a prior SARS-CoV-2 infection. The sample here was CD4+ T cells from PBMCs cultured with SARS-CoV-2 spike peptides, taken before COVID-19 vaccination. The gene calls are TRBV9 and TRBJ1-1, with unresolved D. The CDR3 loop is CASSVAVWTEAFF. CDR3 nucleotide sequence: TGTGCCAGCAGCGTAGCGGTTTGGACTGAAGCTTTCTTT.